These T cell receptor beta chains were read from a single sample in a study of cytomegalovirus exposure and HLA in healthy donors. Profiling relied on immunoSEQ multiplex PCR, and the TCRdb table lists in-frame clones only, not all of them. The table lists about 210,000 clones, 80% to 90% of them singletons. The source material was PBMCs. The receptors shown here come from a man in his forties or fifties in good health and CMV-seropositive. Both conserved end residues are part of each CDR3. D genes are given only for firm matches. Size tells how often a clone was seen (once, few, many) or the class of an expanded clone, and some rows leave it out.

D | size | J | V | CDR3 | DNA
TRBD2 | - | TRBJ2-6 | TRBV2 | CAITQLAGGSGANVLTF | TGTGCCATCACACAACTAGCGGGGGGGTCTGGGGCCAACGTCCTGACTTTC
- | - | TRBJ1-5 | TRBV18 | CASSKDGGEPQHF | TGTGCCAGCTCAAAGGACGGGGGAGAGCCCCAGCATTTT
- | - | TRBJ1-5 | TRBV19 | CASTLLWQGNQPQHF | TGTGCCAGTACCCTACTCTGGCAGGGCAATCAGCCCCAGCATTTT
- | - | TRBJ1-3 | TRBV4-1 | CASSTTDSNSGNTIYF | TGCGCCAGCAGCACGACAGACAGTAACTCTGGAAACACCATATATTTT
- | few | TRBJ2-1 | TRBV27 | CASSPPGFSYNEQFF | TGTGCCAGCAGTCCCCCGGGATTTTCCTACAATGAGCAGTTCTTC
TRBD1 | - | TRBJ1-1 | TRBV10-3 | CAIRVGQGTEAFF | TGTGCCATCAGGGTGGGACAGGGCACTGAAGCTTTCTTT
- | few | TRBJ2-1 | TRBV7-8 | CASSSAGSYNEQFF | TGTGCCAGCAGCTCCGCGGGATCCTACAATGAGCAGTTCTTC
- | - | TRBJ1-1 | TRBV5-1 | CASSLARLNTEAFF | TGCGCCAGCAGCTTGGCCAGGCTGAACACTGAAGCTTTCTTT
- | - | TRBJ2-5 | TRBV15 | CATSRDLNREETQYF | TGTGCCACCAGCAGAGATCTCAACAGGGAAGAGACCCAGTACTTC
- | - | TRBJ2-7 | TRBV5-5 | CASSLAPYYEQYF | TGTGCCAGCAGCTTGGCCCCTTACTACGAGCAGTACTTC
- | - | TRBJ1-2 | TRBV6-1 | CASTPSQSSNYGYTF | TGTGCCAGCACTCCGTCACAGTCTTCTAACTATGGCTACACCTTC
- | - | TRBJ2-7 | TRBV7-9 | CASSWRAYEQYF | TGTGCCAGCAGCTGGAGGGCCTACGAGCAGTACTTC
TRBD2 | - | TRBJ2-3 | TRBV18 | CASSPLGTSGSSTDTQYF | TGTGCCAGCTCACCACTCGGGACTAGTGGGTCGAGCACAGATACGCAGTATTTT
TRBD1 | - | TRBJ1-2 | TRBV10-1 | CASSPSKKGAQGYGYTF | TGCGCCAGCAGCCCCTCTAAGAAGGGGGCGCAAGGCTATGGCTACACCTTC
- | - | TRBJ2-5 | TRBV2 | CASSQGGETQYF | TGTGCCAGCTCCCAGGGAGGAGAGACCCAGTACTTC
- | - | TRBJ2-3 | TRBV5-1 | CASSNATDTQYF | TGCGCCAGCAGCAACGCCACTGATACGCAGTATTTT
TRBD1 | - | TRBJ2-6 | TRBV7-9 | CASSSRTGGASGANVLTF | TGTGCCAGCAGCTCTAGGACAGGGGGCGCCTCTGGGGCCAACGTCCTGACTTTC
TRBD1 | - | TRBJ2-5 | TRBV7-2 | CASSPGDSHPLQETQYF | TGTGCCAGCAGCCCCGGGGACAGCCACCCCCTCCAGGAGACCCAGTACTTC
TRBD1 | - | TRBJ2-3 | TRBV10-3 | CAIRIFRDRGTDTQYF | TGTGCCATCAGGATATTCCGGGACAGGGGGACAGATACGCAGTATTTT
TRBD1 | - | TRBJ2-2 | TRBV7-9 | CASPGTGVTGELFF | TGTGCCAGCCCCGGGACAGGGGTAACCGGGGAGCTGTTTTTT
TRBD1 | once | TRBJ2-5 | TRBV14 | CASSPGQVLFETQYF | TGTGCCAGCAGCCCTGGACAGGTTCTCTTCGAGACCCAGTACTTC
TRBD2 | - | TRBJ2-3 | TRBV18 | CASSPPGLVTDTQYF | TGTGCCAGCTCACCACCGGGACTAGTAACGGATACGCAGTATTTT
TRBD2 | - | TRBJ2-1 | TRBV4-2 | CASSQVSTSNNEQFF | TGTGCCAGCAGCCAAGTTTCGACTAGCAACAATGAGCAGTTCTTC
- | - | TRBJ1-1 | TRBV6-1 | CASSAPQGRSTEAFF | TGTGCCAGCAGTGCCCCGCAGGGAAGGAGCACTGAAGCTTTCTTT
TRBD1 | - | TRBJ1-4 | TRBV5-4 | CASSLADRGVKLFF | TGTGCCAGCAGCTTGGCGGACAGGGGGGTAAAACTGTTTTTT
- | - | TRBJ1-4 | TRBV18 | CASSPGGNEKLFF | TGTGCCAGCTCACCAGGGGGGAATGAAAAACTGTTTTTT
- | - | TRBJ1-5 | TRBV15 | CATSRKNDRYNQPQHF | TGTGCCACCAGCAGAAAAAATGACAGATACAATCAGCCCCAGCATTTT
- | - | TRBJ1-3 | TRBV10-3 | CAIRKWTAESKLSGNTIYF | TGTGCCATCAGGAAATGGACAGCAGAATCAAAATTGTCTGGAAACACCATATATTTT
TRBD2 | - | TRBJ2-1 | TRBV7-3 | CASSLKLAGLYNEQFF | TGTGCCAGCAGCTTAAAGCTAGCGGGGCTATACAATGAGCAGTTCTTC
- | - | TRBJ1-3 | TRBV30 | CAWSTVRVSGNTIYF | TGTGCCTGGAGTACAGTCAGGGTCTCTGGAAACACCATATATTTT
TRBD1 | - | TRBJ2-2 | TRBV13 | CASSRDRGWGTGELFF | TGTGCCAGCAGCCGGGACAGGGGCTGGGGGACCGGGGAGCTGTTTTTT
- | - | TRBJ1-1 | TRBV10-2 | CASKLVGNTEAFF | TGCGCCAGCAAACTGGTCGGGAACACTGAAGCTTTCTTT
TRBD2 | - | TRBJ2-5 | TRBV5-1 | CASRWEGTETQYF | TGCGCCAGCAGGTGGGAGGGAACAGAGACCCAGTACTTC
TRBD1 | - | TRBJ1-4 | TRBV27 | CASSAPGQGSEKLFF | TGTGCCAGCAGTGCGCCGGGACAGGGTAGTGAAAAACTGTTTTTT
TRBD1 | - | TRBJ2-5 | TRBV7-6 | CASSKTGGRVETQYF | TGTGCCAGCAGCAAGACAGGGGGCAGGGTGGAGACCCAGTACTTC
TRBD2 | - | TRBJ2-1 | TRBV19 | CASSILAGTYNEQFF | TGTGCCAGTAGTATACTAGCGGGAACATACAATGAGCAGTTCTTC
- | - | TRBJ2-1 | TRBV6-1 | CASSERASPNNEQFF | TGTGCCAGCAGTGAGCGGGCTAGCCCCAACAATGAGCAGTTCTTC
TRBD1 | - | TRBJ2-7 | TRBV28 | CASSLRQGAQEQYF | TGTGCCAGCAGTTTACGACAGGGGGCGCAAGAGCAGTACTTC
TRBD1 | - | TRBJ1-2 | TRBV2 | CASSTTGEDGYTF | TGTGCCAGCAGTACGACAGGGGAAGACGGCTACACCTTC
TRBD1 | - | TRBJ1-3 | TRBV9 | CASSIQGASSGNTIYF | TGTGCCAGCAGCATACAGGGGGCTAGCTCTGGAAACACCATATATTTT
TRBD2 | - | TRBJ2-5 | TRBV6-5 | CASSYGRGEGETQYF | TGTGCCAGCAGTTACGGCCGAGGGGAGGGGGAGACCCAGTACTTC
- | - | TRBJ1-1 | TRBV20-1 | CSARVTGEAFF | TGCAGTGCTAGAGTTACGGGGGAAGCTTTCTTT
TRBD1 | - | TRBJ1-1 | TRBV6-1 | CASSKTQGWYTEAFF | TGTGCCAGCAGTAAAACACAGGGGTGGTATACTGAAGCTTTCTTT
- | few | TRBJ1-2 | TRBV19 | CASSTLRDSGPGGYTF | TGTGCCAGTAGTACTTTGCGCGACTCAGGGCCCGGAGGCTACACCTTC
- | - | TRBJ1-2 | TRBV19 | CASRDSYYGYTF | TGTGCCAGTAGGGACAGTTACTATGGCTACACCTTC
TRBD1 | - | TRBJ1-1 | TRBV4-2 | CASSHSPGQGGTEAFF | TGTGCCAGCAGCCATTCTCCGGGACAGGGTGGCACTGAAGCTTTCTTT